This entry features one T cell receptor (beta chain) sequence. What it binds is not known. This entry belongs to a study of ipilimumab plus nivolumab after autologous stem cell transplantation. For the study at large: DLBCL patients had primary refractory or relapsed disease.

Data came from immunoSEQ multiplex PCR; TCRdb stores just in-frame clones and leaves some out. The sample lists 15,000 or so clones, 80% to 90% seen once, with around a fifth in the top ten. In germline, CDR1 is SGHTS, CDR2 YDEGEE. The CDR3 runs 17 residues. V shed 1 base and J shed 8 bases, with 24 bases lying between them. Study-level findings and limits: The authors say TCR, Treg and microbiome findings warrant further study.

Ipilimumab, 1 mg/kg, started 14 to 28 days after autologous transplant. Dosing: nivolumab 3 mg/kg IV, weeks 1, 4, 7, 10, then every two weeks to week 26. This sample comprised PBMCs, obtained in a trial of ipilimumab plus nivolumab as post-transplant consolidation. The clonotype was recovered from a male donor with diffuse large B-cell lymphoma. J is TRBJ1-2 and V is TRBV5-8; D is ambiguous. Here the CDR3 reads CASSLISGDPNARGYTF. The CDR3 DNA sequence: TGTGCCAGCAGCTTGATTAGTGGTGACCCGAACGCTAGGGGCTACACCTTC.